The TCR beta chain described here comes from a study of tissue T cells after allogeneic stem cell transplantation. About this clone itself: The genes are named according to mouse. Sequencing ends 1 residue short of the CDR3 end; the germline J gene provides the rest.

Clones were sequenced by immunoSEQ multiplex PCR, and TCRdb holds only the in-frame ones, with some missing. The table shows 6,700 or so clones, with about half occurring only once. The CDR3 has 13 amino acids. The V and J ends lost 1 base and 2 bases respectively, with 6 bases between them. Per germline, CDR1 SGHSA and CDR2 FRNQAP. Time point described: mouse harvest day 7 after allogeneic transplant. Tail vein injection delivered 10^7 T-cell-depleted bone marrow cells and 10^6 splenic CD5+ T cells. This mouse GVHD model was MHC-mismatched B6 to BALB/c, profiled day 7 or 14. J is TRBJ2-7 and V is TRBV16; D gene unclear. The source is a female BALB/c mouse given C57BL/6 T cells with graft-versus-host disease after an allogeneic hematopoietic cell transplant. Sequencing was done on a sample of gut tissue. The CDR3 bases that were read are TGTGCAAGCAGCTTAGGGGGAACCTATGAACAGTAC. Amino acid sequence: CASSLGGTYEQY. The whole CDR3 reads CASSLGGTYEQYF.